This T cell receptor beta chain emerged from a study of blood T cells in healthy people across ages. Overall study results and limits: The diversity estimates, figures obtained from one million T cells, were considered underestimates.

Per-sample yields of isolated PBMCs were at least 6 million. V was pared by 4 bases and J by 1 base, with 11 bases between. This CDR3 comprises 13 residues. Germline V lookup: CDR1 GTSNPN, CDR2 SVGIG (reference sequence). For this clonotype: What it binds is unknown.

Together with a sample-barcoded 5' primer, a J-beta primer mix was included in a second PCR lasting 7 to 11 cycles. MiXCR, applied by TCRdb to the 5' RACE reads, yields one record per CDR3 protein. In the table there are 700,000 to 950,000 distinct CDR3 sequences, roughly 60% of which are singletons. This TCR came from a man aged 30 to 39 in good health. The chain combines TRBV30 with TRBJ2-7, with TRBD2 as a possible D gene (6 bases). Sequencing input: blood. The CDR3 nucleotides are TGTGCCTGGACGCGGGACGGATCCTACGAGCAGTACTTC. Amino acids: CAWTRDGSYEQYF. Combining the CDR3 with reference TRBV30 and TRBJ2-7 gives the whole variable domain SQTIHQWPATLVQPVGSPLSLECTVEGTSNPNLYWYRQAAGRGLQLLFYSVGIGQISSEVPQNLSASRPQDRQFILSSKKLLLSDSGFYLCAWTRDGSYEQYFGPGTRLTVT.